The 22 T cell receptor beta chains reported below all come from one sample, sequenced in a study of cytomegalovirus exposure and HLA in healthy donors (TCRdb year 2017). To prepare the library, the immunoSEQ multiplex PCR assay was applied. The multiplex PCR relied on a mix of 60 forward primers for TCR Vbeta segments and 13 reverse primers for TCR Jbeta segments. Not all clones reach the TCRdb copy of this immuneACCESS table, which keeps in-frame sequences only. Checked studies attribute under half of the gap to unresolved V genes and leave the rest unexplained. In this sample the table shows around 180,000 clones, 84% of which occur a single time. The ten largest clones represent approximately 1.2% of the sample. The material sequenced was PBMCs. The receptor set was obtained from a girl aged 2-10 years in good health and CMV-seropositive.

This clone was seen once. The J gene is TRBJ1-1, the V gene TRBV19; D unresolved. The germline V gene has CDR1 LNHDA and CDR2 SQIVND (reference sequence). The CDR3 has 12 amino acids. V was clipped by 4 bases and J by 4 bases, with 7 bases between them. The CDR3 protein is CASSTGFTEAFF. The CDR3 nucleotides read TGTGCCAGTAGTACGGGGTTCACTGAAGCTTTCTTT.

This clone was observed once. The chain employs TRBV5-6 and TRBJ2-3; possible D gene TRBD1, 6 bases. V lost 3 bases, J lost 4 bases, and 18 bases lay in between. This CDR3 has 16 amino acids. Germline CDR1 SGHDT, CDR2 YYEEEE. The CDR3 loop reads CASSWEGGFAPDTQYF. CDR3 sequence (DNA): TGTGCCAGCAGCTGGGAAGGGGGTTTCGCACCAGATACGCAGTATTTT.

The rearrangement uses TRBV14 and TRBJ2-7, with 7 bases identical to TRBD2. The CDR3 totals 16 residues. V shed 4 bases and J 0 bases; nucleotides not matched to a gene: 9. Per the germline V gene, CDR1 is SGHDN and CDR2 is FVKESK. CDR3 amino acids: CASSPPRASGSYEQYF. The CDR3 DNA is TGTGCCAGCAGCCCCCCCCGGGCTAGCGGCTCCTACGAGCAGTACTTC.

This clone has only a few counts. J is TRBJ2-5 and V is TRBV6-5, with D uncertain. This CDR3 is built from 14 residues. Germline V gives CDR1 MNHEY, CDR2 SVGAGI. V was pared by 2 bases and J by 1 base, with 8 bases between. The CDR3 is CASSYGQSQETQYF. The DNA of the CDR3 is TGTGCCAGCAGTTACGGTCAGTCCCAAGAGACCCAGTACTTC.

This clone has just a few counts. The genes are TRBV4-1 and TRBJ1-1; possible D gene TRBD1, 5 bases. Germline assignment: CDR1 MGHRA and CDR2 YSYEKL. V lost 1 base and J 0 bases, leaving 9 bases between the germline ends. This CDR3 is 15 amino acids long. CDR3 bases: TGCGCCAGCAGCCAAGTTACAGGATTGAACACTGAAGCTTTCTTT. This gives the protein CASSQVTGLNTEAFF.

The chain is built from TRBV19 and TRBJ1-6, with a tentative D call TRBD1 (5 bases). The CDR3 loop spans 14 amino acids. V gave up 3 bases and J gave up 7 bases, with 10 bases separating them. Germline CDR1 LNHDA, CDR2 SQIVND (reference sequence). The CDR3 here is CASSIDRLNSPLHF. Written as DNA, the CDR3 is TGTGCCAGTAGTATCGACAGATTAAATTCACCCCTCCACTTT.

The chain couples TRBV5-1 to TRBJ1-1, with 7 bases identical to TRBD1. This CDR3 has 13 amino acids. Germline V CDR1 and CDR2: SGHRS, YFSETQ. V lost 4 bases to trimming and J lost 3 bases; unmatched junction nucleotides: 3. DNA for the CDR3: TGCGCCAGCAGCGCAGGGGGGTACACTGAAGCTTTCTTT. As protein: CASSAGGYTEAFF.

This sequence joins TRBV6-5 and TRBJ1-4; 7 nucleotides align to TRBD1. Trimming took 1 base from V and 6 from J; bases not matched to a gene: 2. The length of the CDR3 is 14 residues. Germline V gene data show CDR1 as MNHEY and CDR2 as SVGAGI. The CDR3 DNA follows: TGTGCCAGCAGTTACTTCAGGGGGTATGAAAAACTGTTTTTT. Translation gives CASSYFRGYEKLFF.

The chain carries TRBV9 and TRBJ2-5; tentative D call: TRBD2 (5 bases). CDR1 SGDLS and CDR2 YYNGEE come from the germline V gene. This CDR3 has 14 residues. Trimming removed 0 bases from V and 5 bases from J, with 11 bases in between. The chain's CDR3 is CASSVGTGWETQYF. The CDR3, as DNA: TGTGCCAGCAGCGTAGGGACGGGATGGGAGACCCAGTACTTC.

This clone came up a few times. The genes are TRBV6-5 and TRBJ1-4; D gene ambiguous. CDR1 MNHEY and CDR2 SVGAGI come from the germline V gene. With 5 bases removed from V and 8 bases from J, the gap between germline ends came to 9 bases. This CDR3 is 12 amino acids long. The DNA for the CDR3 is TGTGCCAGCAGTCGGCCGGGGGAAAAACTGTTTTTT. This sequence encodes CASSRPGEKLFF.

The chain couples TRBV28 to TRBJ2-2, with 7 bases matching TRBD2. Germline CDR1 reads MDHEN; CDR2 reads SYDVKM. J gave up 1 base and V 2 bases, and 13 bases lay outside the gene matches. This CDR3 spans 19 amino acids. The chain's CDR3 is CASSLDLNPGEGNTGELFF. The CDR3 bases are TGTGCCAGCAGTTTAGACCTTAACCCGGGGGAGGGGAACACCGGGGAGCTGTTTTTT.

The chain recombines TRBV2 with TRBJ2-2, with TRBD1 as a possible D gene (6 bases). Germline-derived CDR1 and CDR2 are SNHLY and FYNNEI. The CDR3 length is 15 residues. Trimming took off 3 bases at V and 1 base at J, with 9 bases between the two ends. The CDR3 loop is CASSDWGQNTGELFF. The CDR3 DNA follows: TGTGCCAGCAGTGATTGGGGGCAGAACACCGGGGAGCTGTTTTTT.

J is TRBJ1-1 and V is TRBV5-1; 7 nucleotides agree with TRBD1. CDR1 is SGHRS and CDR2 is YFSETQ in the germline V gene. V dropped 4 bases and J dropped 4; count of bases not matched to a gene: 10. There are 15 residues in the CDR3. The CDR3 here is CASSPRTGVATEAFF. Written as DNA, the CDR3 is TGCGCCAGCAGCCCCCGAACAGGGGTGGCCACTGAAGCTTTCTTT.

V and J are TRBV27 and TRBJ2-7; a weak D match, TRBD2 (6 bases). Trimming stripped 3 bases from V and 1 base from J, with 10 bases between. Germline CDR1 is MNHEY and CDR2 is SMNVEV (reference sequence). The CDR3 spans 14 residues. The CDR3 reads CASSFSSASYEQYF. For the CDR3, the DNA is TGTGCCAGCAGTTTCTCTAGCGCTTCCTACGAGCAGTACTTC.

V and J are TRBV12-2 and TRBJ2-4; TRBD2, as called in the table, went unchecked against the DNA. TRBV12-2 is an annotated pseudogene. The CDR3 totals 15 residues. The CDR3 region has the DNA TGTGCAAGCCGGGGCGGCGGGACCGTTGGGAGCATTCAGTACTTC. Its protein is CASRGGGTVGSIQYF.

The V gene is TRBV5-1, the J gene TRBJ1-2, with D possibly TRBD1 on 5 matching bases. CDR3 size: 14 residues. Trimming left V 2 bases short and J 5 bases short, with 13 bases between. Germline CDR1 is SGHRS and CDR2 is YFSETQ. CDR3 region: CASSFGGTIYGYTF. DNA for the CDR3: TGCGCCAGCAGCTTCGGTGGGACTATTTATGGCTACACCTTC.

This clone showed up just a few times. The J gene is TRBJ1-1, the V gene TRBV13; D unresolved. Germline loops: CDR1 PRHDT, CDR2 FYEKMQ (reference sequence). Trimming stripped 1 base from V and 7 bases from J, with 7 bases between. CDR3 length: 12 residues. In DNA form, the CDR3 reads TGTGCCAGCAGCTTAGCTCTCGGTGAAGCTTTCTTT. It is translated as CASSLALGEAFF.

The chain couples TRBV5-1 to TRBJ2-7, with TRBD1 as a possible D gene (6 bases). The CDR3 consists of 15 residues. Germline CDR1 and CDR2: SGHRS and YFSETQ. The ends were cut back, 0 bases at V and 6 bases at J, with 16 bases in the middle. The CDR3: CASSLDPGQQSEQYF. The CDR3 nucleotides read TGCGCCAGCAGCTTGGACCCGGGACAACAGTCCGAGCAGTACTTC.

The rearrangement joins TRBV6-1 to TRBJ1-1; no definite D call. The CDR3 length is 13 residues. V was trimmed by 5 bases and J by 5 bases, leaving 12 bases between them. In germline, CDR1 is MNHNS, CDR2 SASEGT. CDR3 sequence reads: CASSPARGTEAFF. The CDR3 DNA sequence: TGTGCCAGCAGTCCAGCACGGGGTACTGAAGCTTTCTTT.

This chain uses TRBV6-5 with TRBJ2-1; TRBD1 aligns across 10 bases. The CDR3 sequence is 12 residues long. CDR1 MNHEY and CDR2 SVGAGI come from the germline V gene. The ends lost 2 bases at V and 14 bases at J; junction bases unmatched: 3. The CDR3 DNA reads as TGTGCCAGCAGTTACGCCGGGACAGGGGAGTTCTTC. Its protein is CASSYAGTGEFF.

The gene calls are TRBV7-9 and TRBJ2-1; 13 nucleotides line up with TRBD2. The CDR3 has 16 residues. V was clipped by 5 bases and J by 6 bases; unmatched bases: 7. From germline, CDR1 is SEHNR and CDR2 FQNEAQ (reference sequence). CDR3: CASSPPGLAGLNEQFF. The CDR3, as DNA: TGTGCCAGCAGCCCCCCGGGACTAGCGGGACTCAATGAGCAGTTCTTC.

The chain is built from TRBV30 and TRBJ2-1; 8 bases are shared with TRBD2. After removal of 1 base from V and 4 bases from J, the junction contained 6 bases not matched to a gene. The CDR3 is 15 residues long. Germline loops: CDR1 GTSNPN, CDR2 SVGIG (reference sequence). CDR3 DNA: TGTGCCTGGAGTGGGGTAGCGGGGCCATACAATGAGCAGTTCTTC. As protein: CAWSGVAGPYNEQFF.